This T cell receptor beta chain was recorded in a study of blood T cells in healthy people across ages. The CDR3 runs 11 residues. Looked up from germline, CDR1 is DFQATT and CDR2 is SNEGSKA (reference sequence). Trimming left V 6 bases short and J 10 bases short, with 15 bases between. A second roughly 7 to 12 cycle PCR used barcoded and J-beta primers. MiXCR, applied by TCRdb to the 5' RACE reads, yields one record per CDR3 protein. The sample has about 1,500,000 distinct CDR3 sequences; approximately 38% are singletons. Input material: blood. This sequence joins TRBV20-1 and TRBJ1-1; possible D gene TRBD1, 5 bases. This clonotype was obtained from a woman aged 18-29 years in good health. CDR3: CSAPVVQGAFF. CDR3 in DNA: TGCAGTGCCCCAGTAGTGCAGGGAGCTTTCTTT.